Following are 10 T cell receptor beta chains from one sample sequenced in a study of blood T cells in healthy people across ages. Then a second PCR, running about 6 to 12 cycles, was carried out with a sample-barcoded 5' primer and a J-beta primer mix. TCRdb used MiXCR to reprocess the 5' RACE reads, holding one entry per CDR3 protein. The sample yields about a million distinct CDR3 sequences, approximately 49% seen once. Sequencing was performed on blood. The receptors stem from a young man in good health.

The chain joins TRBV10-3 to TRBJ2-7, with D uncertain. The CDR3 sequence is 14 residues long. The V end was cut by 2 bases, the J end by 2 bases, with 10 bases between. Germline CDR1 reads ENHRY; CDR2 reads SYGVKD. CDR3 coding DNA: TGTGCCATCAGTGAGGAGACATTGCCCTACGAGCAGTACTTC. It specifies CAISEETLPYEQYF.

This sequence joins TRBV30 and TRBJ1-5; tentative D call: TRBD1 (6 bases). The CDR3 runs to 14 residues. Trimming stripped 5 bases from V and 4 bases from J, with 15 bases between. Looked up from germline, CDR1 is GTSNPN and CDR2 is SVGIG (reference sequence). The CDR3, as DNA: TGTGCCTGGGGGGGGAACAGGGATAATCAGCCCCAGCATTTT. It codes for CAWGGNRDNQPQHF.

V usage is TRBV20-1 and J usage is TRBJ1-1; D is undetermined. Trimming stripped 3 bases from V and 12 bases from J, with 20 bases between. Germline loops: CDR1 DFQATT, CDR2 SNEGSKA (reference sequence). The CDR3 runs to 13 residues. The CDR3 here is CSASPRHGSGTFF. The CDR3 region has the DNA TGCAGTGCTAGCCCTCGTCACGGCTCGGGGACTTTCTTT.

Comments on this clonotype: This may come from a read error, since a much larger clone is one base off. V gene TRBV25-1 combines with J gene TRBJ2-6; D is unresolved. Germline assignment: CDR1 MGHDK and CDR2 SYGVNS. This CDR3 has 16 amino acids. In DNA form, the CDR3 reads TGTACCAGCAGTGAAGGAAGGGCCTCTGGGGCCAACGTCCTGACTTTC. Residues: CTSSEGRASGANVLTF.

This clonotype occurred once. The chain recombines TRBV6-2 or TRBV6-3 with TRBJ1-1; no clear D. V was clipped by 5 bases and J by 11 bases, with 15 bases between them. Germline CDR1 reads MNHEY; CDR2 reads SVGEGT. There are 12 residues in the CDR3. CDR3 in amino acids: CASSGPLRVAFF. The DNA for the CDR3 is TGTGCCAGCAGTGGACCCTTGAGGGTGGCTTTCTTT.

This chain connects TRBV11-1 to TRBJ2-5; D gene ambiguous. This CDR3 has 13 amino acids. V shed 3 bases and J shed 7 bases, with 12 bases lying between them. Per germline, CDR1 SGHAT and CDR2 FQDESV (reference sequence). The CDR3: CASSLHEWVTQYF. The CDR3 DNA sequence: TGTGCCAGCAGCTTGCACGAATGGGTGACCCAGTACTTC.

The rearrangement links TRBV5-1 to TRBJ2-7; 8 positions agree with TRBD1. This CDR3 comprises 12 residues. The V segment lost 3 bases and the J segment 7 bases; nucleotides outside the gene matches: 3. CDR1 is SGHRS and CDR2 is YFSETQ in the germline V gene. CDR3 protein: CASSWTGWEQYF. In nucleotides, the CDR3 is TGCGCCAGCAGCTGGACAGGGTGGGAGCAGTACTTC.

This sequence joins TRBV2 and TRBJ1-6; D is ambiguous. Germline loops: CDR1 SNHLY, CDR2 FYNNEI. This CDR3 contains 16 residues. V was pared by 5 bases and J by 4 bases, with 15 bases between. CDR3 coding DNA: TGTGCCAGCAGTCCCCGAGGGAACAGATATAATTCACCCCTCCACTTT. It translates to CASSPRGNRYNSPLHF.

The rearrangement uses TRBV12-3 or TRBV12-4 and TRBJ2-3; D possibly corresponds to TRBD1 (8 bases). This CDR3 comprises 18 residues. Trimming took off 3 bases at V and 1 base at J, with 20 bases between the two ends. CDR3 amino acids: CASSFAQGGVIRTDTQYF. The CDR3 nucleotides are TGTGCCAGCAGTTTCGCACAGGGGGGGGTGATACGCACAGATACGCAGTATTTT.

There are many counts of this clonotype. This chain uses TRBV5-1 with TRBJ1-1; D gene uncertain. The CDR3 contains 13 residues. The V end lost 2 bases, the J end lost 1 base, and 6 bases lay between the germline ends. Germline CDR1 SGHRS, CDR2 YFSETQ. This chain's CDR3 is CASSFMANTEAFF. CDR3 sequence (DNA): TGCGCCAGCAGCTTTATGGCGAACACTGAAGCTTTCTTT.